Below, 23 T cell receptor beta chains from the same sample are listed, as sequenced in a study of response to subunit inactivated influenza vaccine. TCRdb called the RT-PCR reads again in MiXCR, with one record for every CDR3 protein. In the table there are roughly 570,000 distinct CDR3 sequences, approximately 12% of which are singletons. The material sequenced was PBMCs from blood, taken more than 35 days after vaccination. The receptors originated from a man aged 50-59 years who received an inactivated influenza vaccine.

In this sample, this clonotype turned up a few times. V is TRBV12-3 or TRBV12-4 and J is TRBJ1-1, with 8 bases lining up with TRBD1. J lost 1 base, V lost 4 bases, and 5 bases had no gene match. The length of the CDR3 is 15 residues. The CDR3 reads CASSWAGTGNTEAFF. As DNA, the CDR3 is TGTGCCAGCAGTTGGGCCGGGACAGGGAACACTGAAGCTTTCTTT.

The rearrangement uses TRBV12-3 or TRBV12-4 and TRBJ2-7, with a possible D match to TRBD1 (6 bases). Trimming took off 3 bases at V and 2 bases at J, with 17 bases between the two ends. The CDR3 is 16 amino acids. The CDR3 is CASSFQSDRPAYEQYF. CDR3 sequence (DNA): TGTGCCAGCAGTTTTCAGAGTGACAGGCCCGCCTACGAGCAGTACTTC.

V gene TRBV5-6 combines with J gene TRBJ2-5; 7 bases match TRBD1. J was trimmed by 0 bases and V by 4 bases; bases with no gene match: 3. CDR1 is SGHDT, CDR2 YYEEEE, per germline. This CDR3 is 14 amino acids long. Here the CDR3 DNA reads TGTGCCAGCAGCCGCAGGGGGTACCAAGAGACCCAGTACTTC. Translated, it gives CASSRRGYQETQYF.

The sample holds many counts of this clonotype. CDR3 protein: CATRNRGHQETQYF. In DNA, the CDR3 is TGTGCCACTCGAAACAGGGGGCACCAAGAGACCCAGTACTTC. The V and J genes are TRBV10-3 and TRBJ2-5; 9 nucleotides line up with TRBD1. The junction had 6 bases not matched to a gene; V was cut back by 10 bases and J by 0 bases. The V gene's germline CDR1 is ENHRY and CDR2 SYGVKD. This CDR3 spans 14 amino acids.

This clonotype was seen more than once but under ten times. The chain combines TRBV28 with TRBJ1-5, with D possibly TRBD1 on 5 matching bases. Germline V gives CDR1 MDHEN, CDR2 SYDVKM. The CDR3 is 15 residues long. Trimming cost V 6 bases and J 0 bases, with 12 bases left between them. The CDR3 is CASRTGDYSNQPQHF. The CDR3, as DNA: TGTGCCAGCAGAACAGGAGACTATAGCAATCAGCCCCAGCATTTT.

The V call is TRBV9, the J call TRBJ1-2; the D gene is possibly TRBD1 (6 bases). The ends were cut back, 4 bases at V and 5 bases at J, with 12 bases in the middle. The length of the CDR3 is 13 residues. Looked up from germline, CDR1 is SGDLS and CDR2 is YYNGEE. The CDR3 region has the DNA TGTGCCAGCAGCCAGGACAGCGATTATGGCTACACCTTC. This encodes CASSQDSDYGYTF.

The DNA of the CDR3 is TGTGCCAGCAGCATATCAGGGGACCCGGCCTACGAGCAGTACTTC. Its translation is CASSISGDPAYEQYF. The J gene is TRBJ2-7, the V gene TRBV7-2; the D gene is possibly TRBD1 (6 bases). This CDR3 is built from 15 residues. Trimming took off 5 bases at V and 2 bases at J, with 16 bases between the two ends. Germline CDR1 reads SGHTA; CDR2 reads FQGNSA.

This chain uses TRBV24-1 with TRBJ2-5; perhaps TRBD2 as D (5 bases). V gave up 6 bases and J gave up 0 bases, with 10 bases separating them. Germline CDR1 KGHDR, CDR2 SFDVKD. The CDR3 is 14 residues long. The CDR3 spells CATSNGLNQETQYF. CDR3 nucleotide sequence: TGTGCCACCAGTAACGGACTGAACCAAGAGACCCAGTACTTC.

This clonotype was detected only a few times. This chain connects TRBV12-3 or TRBV12-4 to TRBJ2-3; D uncertain. Trimming left V 1 base short and J 0 bases short, with 8 bases between. CDR3 length: 15 amino acids. In nucleotides, the CDR3 is TGTGCCAGCAGTTTAGGTCAAAAGAGCACAGATACGCAGTATTTT. This encodes CASSLGQKSTDTQYF.

The chain has TRBV10-3 and TRBJ2-6; 7 nucleotides agree with TRBD2. The V gene's germline CDR1 is ENHRY and CDR2 SYGVKD. The ends lost 6 bases at V and 6 bases at J; junction bases unmatched: 14. The CDR3 has 17 residues. The CDR3 loop reads CAIRGGVQHGAANVLTF. DNA for the CDR3: TGTGCCATCAGGGGGGGGGTCCAACACGGCGCGGCCAACGTCCTGACTTTC.

The V and J genes are TRBV20-1 and TRBJ2-2; D gene unclear. The CDR3 spans 13 residues. The germline gives CDR1 DFQATT, CDR2 SNEGSKA (reference sequence). V was clipped by 5 bases and J by 6 bases, with 13 bases between them. The CDR3 region has the DNA TGCAGTGCTCTCACCATGCGAGCCGGGGAGCTGTTTTTT. Its protein product is CSALTMRAGELFF.

This clonotype was seen more than once but under ten times. Written as DNA, the CDR3 is TGCAGTGCTCAGCTGGACAGGGATGGAGAAAAACTGTTTTTT. Translation: CSAQLDRDGEKLFF. The chain carries TRBV20-1 and TRBJ1-4; 8 bases agree with TRBD1. CDR1 and CDR2 from the germline V gene are DFQATT and SNEGSKA (reference sequence). CDR3 length equals 14 residues. Trimming cost V 5 bases and J 8 bases; bases outside gene matches: 10.

This clonotype was seen a few times. The chain links TRBV12-3 or TRBV12-4 to TRBJ1-1; 7 bases fit TRBD1. The V segment lost 7 bases and the J segment 4 bases; nucleotides outside the gene matches: 9. This CDR3 comprises 14 residues. The CDR3 protein is CASMRDSLGTEAFF. CDR3 DNA: TGTGCCAGCATGAGGGACAGTCTCGGCACTGAAGCTTTCTTT.

Ten or more counts support this clonotype. This chain uses TRBV12-3 or TRBV12-4 with TRBJ2-2; 7 bases are a match to TRBD1. V gave up 8 bases and J gave up 5 bases; unmatched junction bases: 14. The CDR3 is 16 amino acids. The CDR3 loop is CASSIPLTGRTGELFF. Written as DNA, the CDR3 is TGTGCCAGCTCAATTCCGTTGACAGGGCGAACCGGGGAGCTGTTTTTT.

V usage is TRBV4-1 and J usage is TRBJ2-7; D gene uncertain. The CDR3 contains 14 residues. Deletions cut 0 bases from V and 6 bases from J, with 12 bases between. Germline CDR1 reads MGHRA; CDR2 reads YSYEKL. The CDR3 bases are TGCGCCAGCAGCCAAGATCTTGCGCCTCTCGAGCAGTACTTC. It encodes CASSQDLAPLEQYF.

The chain employs TRBV29-1 and TRBJ2-5; weak D call: TRBD2 (6 bases). The CDR3 extends over 14 amino acids. The V end lost 1 base, the J end lost 1 base, and 10 bases lay between the germline ends. The germline V gene encodes CDR1 SQVTM and CDR2 ANQGSEA. Written as DNA, the CDR3 is TGCAGCGTTGAAGCGAGGGGAGGCCAAGAGACCCAGTACTTC. Residues: CSVEARGGQETQYF.

V usage is TRBV5-1 and J usage is TRBJ1-4; D unclear. V was clipped by 1 base and J by 10 bases, with 14 bases between them. The CDR3 consists of 14 residues. Germline V gene data show CDR1 as SGHRS and CDR2 as YFSETQ. The CDR3, as DNA: TGCGCCAGCAGCTTGTCTGGCCCCGGGAGAAAACTGTTTTTT. Translation: CASSLSGPGRKLFF.

The chain uses TRBV28 and TRBJ1-1; a possible D gene is TRBD1 (5 bases). The V end lost 6 bases, the J end lost 1 base, and 12 bases lay between the germline ends. Germline CDR1 and CDR2: MDHEN and SYDVKM. The CDR3 runs 14 residues. The CDR3 sequence is CASSPPGGNTEAFF. DNA for the CDR3: TGTGCCAGCAGCCCCCCCGGGGGGAACACTGAAGCTTTCTTT.

The rearrangement joins TRBV5-1 to TRBJ2-2; TRBD1 matches at 10 bases. The germline CDR1 and CDR2 sequences are SGHRS and YFSETQ. Trimming took 5 bases from V and 1 from J; bases not matched to a gene: 5. The CDR3 consists of 16 residues. The CDR3 loop is CASRLGQGVNTGELFF. The CDR3 DNA is TGCGCCAGCAGGCTCGGACAGGGGGTGAACACCGGGGAGCTGTTTTTT.

This clonotype has just one count. A much larger clone lies a single base off, so this may be a read error. CDR3 nucleotides: TGTGCCCGCAGTTACTCGGGGACTGAAAATCAGCCCCAGCATTTT. Protein: CARSYSGTENQPQHF. The chain has TRBV6-2 or TRBV6-3 and TRBJ1-5, with D maybe TRBD1 (5 bases). Germline V gene lookup returns CDR1 MNHEY and CDR2 SVGEGT. The CDR3 covers 15 residues.

The chain joins TRBV7-8 to TRBJ2-7; no clear D. V lost 6 bases to trimming and J lost 3 bases, with 12 bases between them. The CDR3 contains 13 residues. CDR1 SGHVS and CDR2 FQNEAQ come from the germline V gene. Written as DNA, the CDR3 is TGTGCCAGCAGGACACAAATTTACTACGAGCAGTACTTC. It encodes CASRTQIYYEQYF.

The V gene is TRBV18, the J gene TRBJ2-1; TRBD1 might be the D (5 bases). V gave up 0 bases and J gave up 9 bases, with 18 bases separating them. Looked up from germline, CDR1 is KGHSH and CDR2 is LQKENI. The length of the CDR3 is 16 residues. The chain's CDR3 is CASSPPRQGKDPEQFF. Here the CDR3 DNA reads TGTGCCAGCTCACCACCGAGGCAGGGAAAGGACCCTGAGCAGTTCTTC.

The sample holds many counts of this clonotype. This chain's CDR3 is CASRGQVEAFF. CDR3 coding DNA: TGTGCCAGCAGGGGACAGGTTGAAGCTTTCTTT. V usage is TRBV12-3 or TRBV12-4 and J usage is TRBJ1-1; 8 positions agree with TRBD1. The CDR3 has 11 amino acids. The V and J ends lost 6 bases and 7 bases, in that order; junction bases with no gene match: 1.